This T cell receptor (beta chain) was recorded in a study of blood T cell repertoires in COVID-19. Study in general: Specimens from acute and convalescent COVID-19 originated in the United States, Italy and Spain. T cells, B-cell-depleted T cells, or PBMCs provided the cDNA or gDNA that served as material.

V dropped 2 bases and J dropped 0; count of bases not matched to a gene: 4. The CDR3 extends over 18 amino acids. In germline, CDR1 is MNHEY, CDR2 SVGEGT. In the study's own analysis: Reference gene primer amplification in the assay estimated nucleated cell counts. Clones were sequenced by immunoSEQ multiplex PCR, and TCRdb holds only the in-frame ones, with some missing. That table furnishes V, J and clone size, whereas the DNA furnished D and trimming. Among around 250,000 clones listed, 86% were seen once. The chain joins TRBV6-2 or TRBV6-3 to TRBJ2-1; 13 nucleotides align to TRBD2. The receptor was isolated from a man aged 25 to 40 who had recovered from COVID-19. The material sequenced was peripheral blood. The CDR3 spells CASSYKLAGGHSYNEQFF. The CDR3, as DNA: TGTGCCAGCAGTTACAAACTAGCGGGGGGGCACTCCTACAATGAGCAGTTCTTC.